Listed below are T cell receptor beta chains from one sample, sequenced in a study of blood T cell repertoires in COVID-19. The data were produced by immunoSEQ multiplex PCR, yet TCRdb's version contains in-frame clones alone and is incomplete. This sample yields a few hundred thousand clones, of which more than 80% are seen a single time; roughly 1.3% belongs to the top ten. Sequences were obtained from peripheral blood. The receptors were sampled from a woman in her 30s with COVID-19, enrolled during active disease. CDR3s include the opening cysteine and the closing phenylalanine or tryptophan. The order of the fields is clone size, J gene, V gene, D gene, CDR3 DNA, CDR3 protein. D genes are given only for firm matches. Size is stated for part of the rows, as once, few or many counts, or as a class when the clone is expanded.

clone_size: -; j_call: TRBJ2-3; v_call: TRBV5-1; d_call: TRBD1; cdr3_nt: TGCGCCAGCAGCTTCGGGACAGGGGGAATGACAGATACGCAGTATTTT; cdr3_aa: CASSFGTGGMTDTQYF
clone_size: -; j_call: TRBJ1-2; v_call: TRBV25-1; d_call: TRBD1; cdr3_nt: TGTGCCAGCAGTGAAACGGGACAGTTATATGGCTACACCTTC; cdr3_aa: CASSETGQLYGYTF
clone_size: -; j_call: TRBJ1-5; v_call: TRBV6-2/TRBV6-3; d_call: -; cdr3_nt: TGTGCCAGCAGTTACGGACTAAATCAGCCCCAGCATTTT; cdr3_aa: CASSYGLNQPQHF
clone_size: few; j_call: TRBJ2-1; v_call: TRBV27; d_call: TRBD2; cdr3_nt: TGTGCCAGCAGCCGGACTAGCGGGAGCGGCGGTGAGCAGTTCTTC; cdr3_aa: CASSRTSGSGGEQFF
clone_size: -; j_call: TRBJ1-1; v_call: TRBV6-2/TRBV6-3; d_call: TRBD1; cdr3_nt: TGTGCCAGCAGTTCCCCGGGACAGGGGGAGACTGAAGCTTTCTTT; cdr3_aa: CASSSPGQGETEAFF
clone_size: few; j_call: TRBJ1-5; v_call: TRBV9; d_call: -; cdr3_nt: TGTGCCAGCAGCGTAGCTCCGGGCAATCAGCCCCAGCATTTT; cdr3_aa: CASSVAPGNQPQHF
clone_size: -; j_call: TRBJ1-5; v_call: TRBV30; d_call: -; cdr3_nt: TGTGCCTGGAGTCAAGGGAGTAGCAATCAGCCCCAGCATTTT; cdr3_aa: CAWSQGSSNQPQHF
clone_size: many; j_call: TRBJ2-3; v_call: TRBV6-5; d_call: -; cdr3_nt: TGTGCCAGCAGGACAGGCTCTAGCACAGATACGCAGTATTTT; cdr3_aa: CASRTGSSTDTQYF
clone_size: -; j_call: TRBJ1-3; v_call: TRBV28; d_call: -; cdr3_nt: TGTGCCAGCGGGTTGACCGGGGGGGGGCAGAGCTCTGGAAACACCATATATTTT; cdr3_aa: CASGLTGGGQSSGNTIYF
clone_size: -; j_call: TRBJ2-3; v_call: TRBV6-6; d_call: -; cdr3_nt: TGTGCCAGCAGTTCCCTCCCCGGGACTTCAACAGATACGCAGTATTTT; cdr3_aa: CASSSLPGTSTDTQYF
clone_size: -; j_call: TRBJ2-7; v_call: TRBV5-4; d_call: TRBD2; cdr3_nt: TGTGCCAGCAGCTTGGAACTAGCGGGGGGATACGAGCAGTACTTC; cdr3_aa: CASSLELAGGYEQYF
clone_size: -; j_call: TRBJ1-1; v_call: TRBV24-1; d_call: -; cdr3_nt: TGTGCCACACCTCCGACAGTGAACACTGAAGCTTTCTTT; cdr3_aa: CATPPTVNTEAFF
clone_size: few; j_call: TRBJ1-3; v_call: TRBV9; d_call: -; cdr3_nt: TGTGCCAGCAGCGTAAGCGGGGCGGCTGGAAACACCATATATTTT; cdr3_aa: CASSVSGAAGNTIYF
clone_size: -; j_call: TRBJ2-7; v_call: TRBV10-3; d_call: -; cdr3_nt: TGTGCCAGTTCGGACAGTTCTTACGAGCAGTACTTC; cdr3_aa: CASSDSSYEQYF
clone_size: -; j_call: TRBJ1-2; v_call: TRBV4-3; d_call: -; cdr3_nt: TGCGCCAGCAGCCAGGGGCGTCCCAGAAGTTATGGCTACACCTTC; cdr3_aa: CASSQGRPRSYGYTF
clone_size: -; j_call: TRBJ2-5; v_call: TRBV3-1/TRBV3-2; d_call: -; cdr3_nt: TGTGCCAGCAGCCAAGGTTCGGCAGGGGAAGAGACCCAGTACTTC; cdr3_aa: CASSQGSAGEETQYF
clone_size: -; j_call: TRBJ2-3; v_call: TRBV30; d_call: -; cdr3_nt: TGTGCCTGCCGCTTCCTAGCCCCGTTAACAGATACGCAGTATTTT; cdr3_aa: CACRFLAPLTDTQYF
clone_size: once; j_call: TRBJ1-2; v_call: TRBV6-2/TRBV6-3; d_call: -; cdr3_nt: TGTGCCAGCAGTTACTCGGGCTTTCTCTATGGCTACACCTTC; cdr3_aa: CASSYSGFLYGYTF
clone_size: -; j_call: TRBJ2-3; v_call: TRBV13; d_call: TRBD2; cdr3_nt: TGTGCCAGCAGCCCTCCGGGACTAGCGGTAACGCAGTATTTT; cdr3_aa: CASSPPGLAVTQYF
clone_size: -; j_call: TRBJ2-1; v_call: TRBV11-3; d_call: -; cdr3_nt: TGTGCCAGCAGCTTAGGGGAAGGTAGGGGCAATGAGCAGTTCTTC; cdr3_aa: CASSLGEGRGNEQFF
clone_size: -; j_call: TRBJ2-1; v_call: TRBV4-1; d_call: TRBD1; cdr3_nt: TGCGCCAGCAGCCCCCACCCTAGGGACAGGGCTCCCCTAAGGCAGTTCTTC; cdr3_aa: CASSPHPRDRAPLRQFF
clone_size: -; j_call: TRBJ2-3; v_call: TRBV7-6; d_call: TRBD2; cdr3_nt: TGTGCCAGCAGCTTACCCGGGGGGACAGATACGCAGTATTTT; cdr3_aa: CASSLPGGTDTQYF
clone_size: -; j_call: TRBJ2-7; v_call: TRBV12-5; d_call: TRBD2; cdr3_nt: TGTGCTAGTGGTTTGGCTTTATCGGGACTAGCGGGGATGAGGGGATACGAGCAGTACTTC; cdr3_aa: CASGLALSGLAGMRGYEQYF
clone_size: -; j_call: TRBJ2-1; v_call: TRBV7-2; d_call: -; cdr3_nt: TGTGCCAGCAGCTCCCCGGGTTTGAGTGAGCAGTTCTTC; cdr3_aa: CASSSPGLSEQFF
clone_size: -; j_call: TRBJ2-3; v_call: TRBV7-9; d_call: TRBD1; cdr3_nt: TGTGCCAGCAGCTTAGACGGGACAGAAACGCAGTATTTT; cdr3_aa: CASSLDGTETQYF
clone_size: -; j_call: TRBJ2-1; v_call: TRBV20-1; d_call: -; cdr3_nt: TGCAGGGGATCCCGGGGCAATGAGCAGTTCTTC; cdr3_aa: CRGSRGNEQFF
clone_size: -; j_call: TRBJ2-2; v_call: TRBV10-3; d_call: -; cdr3_nt: TGTGCCATCAGTGAATACGAAGCTCTGAACACCGGGGAGCTGTTTTTT; cdr3_aa: CAISEYEALNTGELFF
clone_size: -; j_call: TRBJ1-6; v_call: TRBV9; d_call: -; cdr3_nt: TGTGCCAGCAGCCCCACAACCTTCCTTGGCGGGGATTCACCCCTCCACTTT; cdr3_aa: CASSPTTFLGGDSPLHF
clone_size: -; j_call: TRBJ1-5; v_call: TRBV4-1; d_call: -; cdr3_nt: TGCGCCAGCAGCCAAGAAACGGTGGGCAAGCCCCAGCATTTT; cdr3_aa: CASSQETVGKPQHF
clone_size: -; j_call: TRBJ1-3; v_call: TRBV5-1; d_call: TRBD1; cdr3_nt: TGCGCCAGCAGCGTTAAACAGGGGAGCTCTGGAAACACCATATATTTT; cdr3_aa: CASSVKQGSSGNTIYF
clone_size: -; j_call: TRBJ1-5; v_call: TRBV27; d_call: -; cdr3_nt: TGTGCCAGCAGTCCGGAGAGAGGGTATAGCAATCAGCCCCAGCATTTT; cdr3_aa: CASSPERGYSNQPQHF
clone_size: few; j_call: TRBJ1-5; v_call: TRBV7-2; d_call: -; cdr3_nt: TGTGCCAGCAGCTCTGGGGGCACTAGCAATCAGCCCCAGCATTTT; cdr3_aa: CASSSGGTSNQPQHF
clone_size: once; j_call: TRBJ1-1; v_call: TRBV6-5; d_call: -; cdr3_nt: TGTGCCAGCAGTTACCCGGGAACGGTGAACACTGAAGCTTTCTTT; cdr3_aa: CASSYPGTVNTEAFF
clone_size: -; j_call: TRBJ2-3; v_call: TRBV5-1; d_call: -; cdr3_nt: TGCGCCAGCAGCTTGGGGGGCAAAGTAAACACAGATACGCAGTATTTT; cdr3_aa: CASSLGGKVNTDTQYF
clone_size: -; j_call: TRBJ2-7; v_call: TRBV4-3; d_call: -; cdr3_nt: TGCGCCAGCAGCCAAGATCACCAGTTTGGCGAGCAGTACTTC; cdr3_aa: CASSQDHQFGEQYF
clone_size: -; j_call: TRBJ1-4; v_call: TRBV13; d_call: TRBD1; cdr3_nt: TGTGCCAGCAGCCCAAAGACAGGGACTGAAAAACTGTTTTTT; cdr3_aa: CASSPKTGTEKLFF
clone_size: -; j_call: TRBJ1-1; v_call: TRBV6-5; d_call: -; cdr3_nt: TGTGCCAGCAGTTACGTCGGGGTGAACATGAACACTGAAGCTTTCTTT; cdr3_aa: CASSYVGVNMNTEAFF
clone_size: -; j_call: TRBJ1-2; v_call: TRBV20-1; d_call: -; cdr3_nt: TGCAGTGTAACAGGGACCGGTGGCTACACCTTC; cdr3_aa: CSVTGTGGYTF
clone_size: -; j_call: TRBJ1-5; v_call: TRBV5-1; d_call: -; cdr3_nt: TGCGCCAGCAAGGAAGGGCAGGGGAATCAGCCCCAGCATTTT; cdr3_aa: CASKEGQGNQPQHF
clone_size: -; j_call: TRBJ2-2; v_call: TRBV24-1; d_call: TRBD1; cdr3_nt: TGTGCCACCTCCGGGACAGGGCATACCGGGGAGCTGTTTTTT; cdr3_aa: CATSGTGHTGELFF
clone_size: once; j_call: TRBJ2-5; v_call: TRBV5-4; d_call: TRBD1; cdr3_nt: TGTGCCAGCACTACAGGGGACATGAGAAGTGACGAGACCCAGTACTTC; cdr3_aa: CASTTGDMRSDETQYF
clone_size: -; j_call: TRBJ1-1; v_call: TRBV2; d_call: TRBD1; cdr3_nt: TGTGCCAGCAGTGAGCGGGACAGGGTAGCAGCTTTCTTT; cdr3_aa: CASSERDRVAAFF
clone_size: -; j_call: TRBJ2-3; v_call: TRBV6-2/TRBV6-3; d_call: TRBD2; cdr3_nt: TGTGCCAGCAGTGGCTGGACTAGTTTCGGCACAGATACGCAGTATTTT; cdr3_aa: CASSGWTSFGTDTQYF
clone_size: -; j_call: TRBJ2-7; v_call: TRBV9; d_call: TRBD2; cdr3_nt: TGTGCCAGCAGCTCCTATTCCGGGACTAAGGACGAGCAGTACTTC; cdr3_aa: CASSSYSGTKDEQYF
clone_size: -; j_call: TRBJ1-2; v_call: TRBV7-9; d_call: TRBD1; cdr3_nt: TGTGCCAGCAGCTCTGACAGGGGCTATGGCTACACCTTC; cdr3_aa: CASSSDRGYGYTF
clone_size: -; j_call: TRBJ2-5; v_call: TRBV5-4; d_call: TRBD2; cdr3_nt: TGTGCCAGCAGCTGGCCCGGGACTAGCGGGGAGACCCAGTACTTC; cdr3_aa: CASSWPGTSGETQYF